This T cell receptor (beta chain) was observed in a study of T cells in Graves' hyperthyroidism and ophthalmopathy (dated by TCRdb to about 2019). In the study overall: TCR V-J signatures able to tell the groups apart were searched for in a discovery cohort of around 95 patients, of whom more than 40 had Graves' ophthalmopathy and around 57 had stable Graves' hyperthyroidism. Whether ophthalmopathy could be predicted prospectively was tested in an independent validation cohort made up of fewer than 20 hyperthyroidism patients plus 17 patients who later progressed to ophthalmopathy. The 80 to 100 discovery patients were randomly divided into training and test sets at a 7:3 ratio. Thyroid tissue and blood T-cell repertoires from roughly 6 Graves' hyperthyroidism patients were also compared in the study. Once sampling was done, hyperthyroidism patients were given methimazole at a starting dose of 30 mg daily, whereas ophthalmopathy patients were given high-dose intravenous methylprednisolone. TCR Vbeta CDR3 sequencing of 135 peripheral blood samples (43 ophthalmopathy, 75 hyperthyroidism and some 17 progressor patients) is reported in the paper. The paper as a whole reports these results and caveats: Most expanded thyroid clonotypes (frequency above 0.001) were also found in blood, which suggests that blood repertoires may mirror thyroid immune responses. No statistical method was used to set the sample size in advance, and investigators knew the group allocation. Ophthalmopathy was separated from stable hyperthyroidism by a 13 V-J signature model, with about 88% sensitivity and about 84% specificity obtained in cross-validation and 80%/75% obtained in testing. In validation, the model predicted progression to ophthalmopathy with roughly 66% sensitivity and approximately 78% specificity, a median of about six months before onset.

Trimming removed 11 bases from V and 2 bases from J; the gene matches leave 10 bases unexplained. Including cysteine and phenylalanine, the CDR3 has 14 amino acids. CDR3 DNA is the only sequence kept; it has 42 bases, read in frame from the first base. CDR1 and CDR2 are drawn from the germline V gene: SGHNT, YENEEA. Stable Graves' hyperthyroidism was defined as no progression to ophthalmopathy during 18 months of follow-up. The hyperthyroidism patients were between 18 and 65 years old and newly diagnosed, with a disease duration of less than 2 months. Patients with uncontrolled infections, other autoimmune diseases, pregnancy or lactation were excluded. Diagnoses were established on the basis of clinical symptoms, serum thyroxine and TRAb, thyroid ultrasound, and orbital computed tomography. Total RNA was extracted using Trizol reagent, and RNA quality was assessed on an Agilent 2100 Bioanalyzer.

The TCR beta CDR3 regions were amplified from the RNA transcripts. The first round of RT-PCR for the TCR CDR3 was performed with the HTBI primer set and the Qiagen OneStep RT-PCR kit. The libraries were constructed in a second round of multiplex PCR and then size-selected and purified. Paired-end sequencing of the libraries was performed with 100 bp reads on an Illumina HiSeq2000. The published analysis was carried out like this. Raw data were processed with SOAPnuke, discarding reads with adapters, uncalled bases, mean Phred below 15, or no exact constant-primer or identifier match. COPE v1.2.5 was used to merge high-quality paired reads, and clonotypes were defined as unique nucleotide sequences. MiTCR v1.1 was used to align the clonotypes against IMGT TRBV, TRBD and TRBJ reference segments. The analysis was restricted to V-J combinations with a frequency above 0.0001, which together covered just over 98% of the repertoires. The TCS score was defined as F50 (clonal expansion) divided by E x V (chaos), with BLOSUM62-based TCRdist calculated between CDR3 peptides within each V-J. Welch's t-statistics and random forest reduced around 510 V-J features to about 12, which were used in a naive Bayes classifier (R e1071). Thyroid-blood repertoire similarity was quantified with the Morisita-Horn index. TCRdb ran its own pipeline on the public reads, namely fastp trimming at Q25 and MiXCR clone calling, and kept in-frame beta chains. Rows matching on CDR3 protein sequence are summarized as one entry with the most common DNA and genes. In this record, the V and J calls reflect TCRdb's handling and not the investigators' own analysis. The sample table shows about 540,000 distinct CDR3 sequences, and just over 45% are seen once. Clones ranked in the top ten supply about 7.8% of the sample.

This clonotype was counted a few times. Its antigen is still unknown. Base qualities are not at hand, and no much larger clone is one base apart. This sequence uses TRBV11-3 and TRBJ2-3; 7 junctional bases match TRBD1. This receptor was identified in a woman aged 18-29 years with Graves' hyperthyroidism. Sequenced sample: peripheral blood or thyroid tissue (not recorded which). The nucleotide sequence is TGTGCCGGCTCACCGGGACAGACCACAGATACGCAGTATTTT. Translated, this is CAGSPGQTTDTQYF.